The clone carrying this T cell receptor (beta chain) was counted only a few times. The source of the sample is a study of T cells in Graves' hyperthyroidism and ophthalmopathy. Looking at the study overall: Blood was drawn when the patient was first diagnosed and still untreated.

CDR1 and CDR2 from the germline V gene are SGDLS and YYNGEE. The V end lost 7 bases, the J end lost 0 bases, and 10 bases lay between the germline ends. The CDR3 has 14 residues. The investigators amplified TCR beta CDR3 regions from RNA transcripts. HTBI primers were the set used in a first-round RT-PCR of the TCR CDR3. TCRdb passed the multiplex PCR reads through MiXCR, listing each CDR3 protein once. The sample consists of about 640,000 distinct CDR3 sequences, less than 25% of them appearing once. The gene calls are TRBV9 and TRBJ2-2; D gene unclear. The sequence was collected from a man aged 30 to 45 with Graves' ophthalmopathy. The sequencing sample was made of blood. The CDR3 nucleotides are TGTGCCAGCGGGTTGGGGTCGAACACCGGGGAGCTGTTTTTT. As protein: CASGLGSNTGELFF.